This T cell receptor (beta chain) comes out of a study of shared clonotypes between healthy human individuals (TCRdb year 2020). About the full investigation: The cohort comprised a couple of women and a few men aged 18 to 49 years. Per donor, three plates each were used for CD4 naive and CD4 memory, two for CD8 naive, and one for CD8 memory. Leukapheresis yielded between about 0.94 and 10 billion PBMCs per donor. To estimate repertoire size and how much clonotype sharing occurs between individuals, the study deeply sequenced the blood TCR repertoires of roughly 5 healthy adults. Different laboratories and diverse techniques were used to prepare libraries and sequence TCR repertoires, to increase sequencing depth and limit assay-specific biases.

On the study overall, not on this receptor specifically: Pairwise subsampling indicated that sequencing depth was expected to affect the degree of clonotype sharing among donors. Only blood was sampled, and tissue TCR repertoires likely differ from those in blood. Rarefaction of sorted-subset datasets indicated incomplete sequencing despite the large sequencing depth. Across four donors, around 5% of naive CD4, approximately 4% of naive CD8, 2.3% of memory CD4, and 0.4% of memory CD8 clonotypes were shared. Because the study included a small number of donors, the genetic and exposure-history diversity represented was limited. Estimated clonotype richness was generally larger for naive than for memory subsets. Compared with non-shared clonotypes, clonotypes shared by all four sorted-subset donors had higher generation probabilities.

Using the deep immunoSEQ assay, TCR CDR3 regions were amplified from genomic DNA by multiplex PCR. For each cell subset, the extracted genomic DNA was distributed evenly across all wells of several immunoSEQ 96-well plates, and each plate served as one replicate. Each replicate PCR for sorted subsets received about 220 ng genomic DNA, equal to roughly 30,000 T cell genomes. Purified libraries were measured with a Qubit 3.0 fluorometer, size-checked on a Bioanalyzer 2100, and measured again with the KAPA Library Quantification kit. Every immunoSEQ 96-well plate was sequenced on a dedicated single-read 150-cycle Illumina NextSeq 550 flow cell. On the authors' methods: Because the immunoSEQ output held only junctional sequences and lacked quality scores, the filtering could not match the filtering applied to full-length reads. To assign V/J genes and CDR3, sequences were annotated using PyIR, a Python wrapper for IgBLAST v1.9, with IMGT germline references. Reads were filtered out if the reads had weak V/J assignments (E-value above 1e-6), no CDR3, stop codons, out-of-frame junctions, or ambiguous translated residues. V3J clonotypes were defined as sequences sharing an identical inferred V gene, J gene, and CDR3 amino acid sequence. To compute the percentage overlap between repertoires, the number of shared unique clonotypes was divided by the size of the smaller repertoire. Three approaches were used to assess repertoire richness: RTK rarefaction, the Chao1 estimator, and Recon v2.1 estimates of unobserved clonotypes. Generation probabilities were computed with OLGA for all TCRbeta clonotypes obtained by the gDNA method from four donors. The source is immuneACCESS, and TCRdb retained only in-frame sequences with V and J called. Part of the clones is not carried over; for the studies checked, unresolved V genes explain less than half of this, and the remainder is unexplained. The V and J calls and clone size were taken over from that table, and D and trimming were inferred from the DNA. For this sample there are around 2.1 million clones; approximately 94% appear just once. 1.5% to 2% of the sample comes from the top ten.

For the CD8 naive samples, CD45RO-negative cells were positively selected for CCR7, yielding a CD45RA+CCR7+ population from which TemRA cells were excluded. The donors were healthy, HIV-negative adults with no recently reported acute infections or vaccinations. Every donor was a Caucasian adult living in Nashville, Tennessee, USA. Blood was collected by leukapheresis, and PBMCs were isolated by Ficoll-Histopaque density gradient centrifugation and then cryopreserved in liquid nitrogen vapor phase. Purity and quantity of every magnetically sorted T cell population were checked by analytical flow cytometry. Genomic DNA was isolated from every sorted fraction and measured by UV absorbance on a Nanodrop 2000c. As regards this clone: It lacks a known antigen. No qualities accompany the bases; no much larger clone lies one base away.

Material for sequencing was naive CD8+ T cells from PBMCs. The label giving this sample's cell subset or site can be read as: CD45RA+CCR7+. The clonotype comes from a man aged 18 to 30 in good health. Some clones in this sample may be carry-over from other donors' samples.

The CDR3 reads as follows: CASSLPGVANTIYF. The bases read TGTGCCAGCAGCTTACCGGGCGTGGCAAACACCATATATTTT. The rearrangement combines TRBV7-9 with TRBJ1-3, with the D gene call left open. From its cysteine to its phenylalanine, the CDR3 spans 14 amino acids. Only the CDR3 DNA stays, 42 bases, in frame from base 1. At the junction V is shortened by 2 bases and J by 6 bases, with 11 bases in between. According to the germline V gene (reference sequence), CDR1 reads SEHNR and CDR2 reads FQNEAQ.